This T cell receptor beta chain was profiled in a study of T cells in Graves' hyperthyroidism and ophthalmopathy. The CDR3 covers 14 residues. Germline CDR1 reads DFQATT; CDR2 reads SNEGSKA (reference sequence). Trimming shortened V by 1 base and J by 2 bases, and 9 bases separated the two germline ends. This clonotype was seen many times. With duration under 3 months, ophthalmopathy was active: Clinical Activity Score at least 3, NOSPECS at least 4. Patients with uncontrolled infections, other autoimmune diseases, pregnancy or lactation were excluded. What was amplified from RNA transcripts were TCR beta CDR3 regions. TCR CDR3 regions were first amplified by RT-PCR with HTBI primers. TCRdb independently ran MiXCR on the multiplex PCR reads; one entry per CDR3 protein. Of 300,000 to 400,000 distinct CDR3 sequences listed, around 15% were seen once; the top ten hold less than 20%.

The V gene is TRBV20-1, the J gene TRBJ2-1; D unresolved. Sample: blood. The receptor's source is a woman younger than 45 with Graves' ophthalmopathy. The CDR3 is CSARVRGTYNEQFF. The DNA for the CDR3 is TGCAGTGCTAGAGTACGTGGAACCTACAATGAGCAGTTCTTC.